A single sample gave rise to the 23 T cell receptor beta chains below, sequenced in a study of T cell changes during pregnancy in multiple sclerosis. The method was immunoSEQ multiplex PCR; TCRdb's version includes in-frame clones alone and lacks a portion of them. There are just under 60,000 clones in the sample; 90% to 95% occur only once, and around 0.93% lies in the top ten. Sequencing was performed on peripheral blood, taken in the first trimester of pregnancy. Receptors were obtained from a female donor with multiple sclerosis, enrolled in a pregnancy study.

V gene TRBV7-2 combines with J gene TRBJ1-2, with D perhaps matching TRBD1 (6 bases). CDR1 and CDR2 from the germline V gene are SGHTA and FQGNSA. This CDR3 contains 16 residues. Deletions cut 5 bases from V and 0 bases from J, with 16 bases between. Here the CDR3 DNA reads TGTGCCAGCAGCCCAGGGGCAAACTCTCCTAACTATGGCTACACCTTC. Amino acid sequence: CASSPGANSPNYGYTF.

The CDR3 DNA reads TGTGCCAGCAGCTTGGCGGGGACTAGCGGGGGTGGCACAGATACGCAGTATTTT. This gives the protein CASSLAGTSGGGTDTQYF. The chain joins TRBV5-6 to TRBJ2-3; 14 bases align to TRBD2. Germline CDR1 and CDR2: SGHDT and YYEEEE. Trimming removed 0 bases from V and 1 base from J; junction bases left unmatched: 4. The CDR3 is 18 residues long.

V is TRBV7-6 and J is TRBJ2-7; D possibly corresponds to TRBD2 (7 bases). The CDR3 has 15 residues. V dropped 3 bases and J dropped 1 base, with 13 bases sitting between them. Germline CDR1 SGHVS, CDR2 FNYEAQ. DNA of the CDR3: TGTGCCAGCAGCTTGGGGCGGGGGCCGTCCTACGAGCAGTACTTC. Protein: CASSLGRGPSYEQYF. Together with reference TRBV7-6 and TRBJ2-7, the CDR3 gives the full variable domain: GAGVSQSPRYKVTKRGQDVALRCDPISGHVSLYWYRQALGQGPEFLTYFNYEAQQDKSGLPNDRFSAERPEGSISTLTIQRTEQRDSAMYRCASSLGRGPSYEQYFGPGTRLTVT.

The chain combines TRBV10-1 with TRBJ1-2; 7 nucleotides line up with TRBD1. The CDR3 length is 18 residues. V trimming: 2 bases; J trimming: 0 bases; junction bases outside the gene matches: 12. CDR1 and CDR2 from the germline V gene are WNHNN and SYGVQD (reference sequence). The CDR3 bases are TGCGCCAGCAGTGAGAACAGACAGGGTGGGGCGCCTAACTATGGCTACACCTTC. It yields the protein CASSENRQGGAPNYGYTF.

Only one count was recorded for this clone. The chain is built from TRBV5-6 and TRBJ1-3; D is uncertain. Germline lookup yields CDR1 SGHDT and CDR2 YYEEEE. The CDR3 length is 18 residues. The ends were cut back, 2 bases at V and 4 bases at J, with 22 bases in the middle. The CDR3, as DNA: TGTGCCAGCAGCTTCCGGTCGGCGGCCATCTCTGGAGGAAACACCATATATTTT. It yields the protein CASSFRSAAISGGNTIYF.

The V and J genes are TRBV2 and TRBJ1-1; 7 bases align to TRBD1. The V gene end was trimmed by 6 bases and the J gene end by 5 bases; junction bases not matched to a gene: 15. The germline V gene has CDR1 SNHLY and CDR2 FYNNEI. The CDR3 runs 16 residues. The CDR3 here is CASRIPRGKDGTEAFF. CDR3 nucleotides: TGTGCCAGCAGAATACCCAGGGGGAAGGACGGGACTGAAGCTTTCTTT.

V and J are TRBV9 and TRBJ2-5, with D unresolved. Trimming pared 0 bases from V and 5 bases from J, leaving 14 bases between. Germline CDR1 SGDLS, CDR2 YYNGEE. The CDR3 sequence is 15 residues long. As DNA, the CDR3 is TGTGCCAGCAGCGTAGCACCGGGTATGGTGGAGACCCAGTACTTC. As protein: CASSVAPGMVETQYF.

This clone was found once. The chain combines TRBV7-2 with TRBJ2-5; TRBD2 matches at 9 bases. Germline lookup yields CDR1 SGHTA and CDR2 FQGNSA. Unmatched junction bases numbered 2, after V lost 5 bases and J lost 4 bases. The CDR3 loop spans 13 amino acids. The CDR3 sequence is CASSVGLAETQYF. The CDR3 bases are TGTGCCAGCAGCGTGGGACTAGCAGAGACCCAGTACTTC. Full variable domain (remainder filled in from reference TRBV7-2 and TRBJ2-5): GAGVSQSPSNKVTEKGKDVELRCDPISGHTALYWYRQSLGQGLEFLIYFQGNSAPDKSGLPSDRFSAERTGGSVSTLTIQRTQQEDSAVYLCASSVGLAETQYFGPGTRLLVL.

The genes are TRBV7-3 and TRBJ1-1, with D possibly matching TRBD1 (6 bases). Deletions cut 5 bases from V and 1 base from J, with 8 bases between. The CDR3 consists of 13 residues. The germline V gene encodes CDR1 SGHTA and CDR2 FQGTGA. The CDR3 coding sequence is TGTGCCAGCAGCGGGGGGGCGAACACTGAAGCTTTCTTT. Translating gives CASSGGANTEAFF.

Written as DNA, the CDR3 is TGTGCCAGCGGGTCGGGGGGGCCAGAGCAGTTCTTC. This codes for CASGSGGPEQFF. The V and J genes are TRBV6-5 and TRBJ2-1; 8 positions agree with TRBD2. V lost 8 bases and J lost 10; bases outside the gene matches: 7. CDR1 is MNHEY and CDR2 is SVGAGI in the germline V gene. CDR3 length equals 12 residues.

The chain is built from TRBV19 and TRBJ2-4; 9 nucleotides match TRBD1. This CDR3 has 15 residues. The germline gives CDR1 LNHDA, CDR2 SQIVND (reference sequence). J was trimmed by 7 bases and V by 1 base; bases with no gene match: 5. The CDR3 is CASSIGSGQGNIQYF. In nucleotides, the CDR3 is TGTGCCAGTAGTATAGGATCGGGACAGGGTAACATTCAGTACTTC.

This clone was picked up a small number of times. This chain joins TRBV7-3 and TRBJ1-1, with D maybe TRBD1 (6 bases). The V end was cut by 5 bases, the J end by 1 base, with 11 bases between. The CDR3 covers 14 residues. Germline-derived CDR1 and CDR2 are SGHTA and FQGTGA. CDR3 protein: CASSVGGRNTEAFF. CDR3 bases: TGTGCCAGCAGCGTAGGGGGAAGGAACACTGAAGCTTTCTTT.

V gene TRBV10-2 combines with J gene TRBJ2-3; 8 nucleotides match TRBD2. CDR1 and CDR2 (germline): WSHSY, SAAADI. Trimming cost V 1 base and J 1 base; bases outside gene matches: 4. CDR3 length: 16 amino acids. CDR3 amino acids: CASSEYQRGRTDTQYF. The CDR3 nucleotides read TGCGCCAGCAGTGAGTATCAGCGGGGGCGCACAGATACGCAGTATTTT.

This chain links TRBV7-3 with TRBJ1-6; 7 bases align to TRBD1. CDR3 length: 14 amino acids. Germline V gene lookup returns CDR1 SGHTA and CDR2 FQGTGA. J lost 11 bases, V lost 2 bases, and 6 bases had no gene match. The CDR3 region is CASSLGSRGTPLHF. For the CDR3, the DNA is TGTGCCAGCAGCTTAGGGTCCAGGGGGACACCCCTCCACTTT.

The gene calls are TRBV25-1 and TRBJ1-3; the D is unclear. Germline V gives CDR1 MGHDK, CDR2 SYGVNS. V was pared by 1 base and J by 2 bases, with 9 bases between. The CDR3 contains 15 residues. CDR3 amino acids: CASSESRGAGNTIYF. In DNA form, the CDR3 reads TGTGCCAGCAGTGAATCCCGGGGAGCTGGAAACACCATATATTTT.

CDR3: CASSPLSGGTGELFF. The CDR3, as DNA: TGTGCCAGCAGCCCGCTTAGCGGGGGGACCGGGGAGCTGTTTTTT. The chain uses TRBV7-3 and TRBJ2-2, with 10 bases fitting TRBD2. Germline assignment: CDR1 SGHTA and CDR2 FQGTGA. The V segment lost 5 bases and the J segment 5 bases; nucleotides outside the gene matches: 5. This CDR3 contains 15 residues.

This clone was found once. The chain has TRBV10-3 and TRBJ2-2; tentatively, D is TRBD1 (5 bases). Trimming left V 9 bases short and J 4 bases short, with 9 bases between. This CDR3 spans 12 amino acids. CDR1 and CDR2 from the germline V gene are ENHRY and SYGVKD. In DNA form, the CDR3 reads TGTGCCATTCCAGGGCCCACCGGGGAGCTGTTTTTT. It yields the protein CAIPGPTGELFF.

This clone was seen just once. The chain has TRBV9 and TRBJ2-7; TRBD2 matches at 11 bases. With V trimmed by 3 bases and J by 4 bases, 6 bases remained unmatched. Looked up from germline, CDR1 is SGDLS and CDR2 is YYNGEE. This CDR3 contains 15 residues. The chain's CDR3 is CASSASGTSGYEQYF. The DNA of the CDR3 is TGTGCCAGCAGCGCCTCCGGGACTAGCGGTTACGAGCAGTACTTC.

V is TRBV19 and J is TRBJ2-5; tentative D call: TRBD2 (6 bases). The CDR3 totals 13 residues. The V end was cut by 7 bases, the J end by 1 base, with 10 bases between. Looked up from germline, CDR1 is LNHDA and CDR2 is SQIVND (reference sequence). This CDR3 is CASIGGPQETQYF. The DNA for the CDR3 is TGTGCCAGTATTGGAGGGCCCCAAGAGACCCAGTACTTC.

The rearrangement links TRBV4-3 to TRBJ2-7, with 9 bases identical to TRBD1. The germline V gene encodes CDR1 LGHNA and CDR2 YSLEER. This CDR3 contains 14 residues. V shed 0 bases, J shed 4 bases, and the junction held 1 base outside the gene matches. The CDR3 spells CASSQETGGYEQYF. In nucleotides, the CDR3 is TGCGCCAGCAGCCAAGAGACAGGGGGTTACGAGCAGTACTTC.

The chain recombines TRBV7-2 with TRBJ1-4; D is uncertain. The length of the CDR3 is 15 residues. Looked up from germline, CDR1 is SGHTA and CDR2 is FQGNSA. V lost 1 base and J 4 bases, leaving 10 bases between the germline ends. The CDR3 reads CASSLGSGVNEKLFF. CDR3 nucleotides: TGTGCCAGCAGCTTAGGTTCCGGGGTTAATGAAAAACTGTTTTTT.

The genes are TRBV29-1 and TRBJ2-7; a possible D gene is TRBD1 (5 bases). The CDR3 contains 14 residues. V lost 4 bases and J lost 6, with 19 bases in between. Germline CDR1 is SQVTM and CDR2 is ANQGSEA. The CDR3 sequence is CSVAVSLGAFEQYF. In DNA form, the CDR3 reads TGCAGCGTTGCAGTCAGTTTAGGGGCTTTCGAGCAGTACTTC.

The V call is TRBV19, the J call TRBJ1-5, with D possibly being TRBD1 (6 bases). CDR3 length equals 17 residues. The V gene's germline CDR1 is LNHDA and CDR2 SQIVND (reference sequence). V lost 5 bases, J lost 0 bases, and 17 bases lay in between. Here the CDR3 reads CASSFSITGNSNQPQHF. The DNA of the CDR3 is TGTGCCAGTAGTTTTAGCATCACAGGGAATAGCAATCAGCCCCAGCATTTT.